This entry lists 18 T cell receptor beta chains sequenced from one sample in a study of human T cells and chemical hapten exposure. Documented time point: patch test 2, 6 weeks after DPC sensitization. Specified treatment: therapeutic diphenylcyclopropenone sensitization with weekly scalp DPC. Each CDR3 protein gets one entry after TCRdb re-called the RACE reads with MiXCR. The sample has under 450,000 distinct CDR3 sequences; about 6% are singletons. Sequenced material: whole blood, taken in connection with sensitization to the hapten diphenylcyclopropenone (DPC). All receptors come from a woman under 30 with alopecia areata. Some clones in this sample may be carry-over from other donors' samples.

This clonotype was recorded a few times. This chain joins TRBV4-3 and TRBJ2-7, with D hard to call. With 0 bases removed from V and 1 base from J, the gap between germline ends came to 10 bases. This CDR3 region has 15 residues. Germline loops: CDR1 LGHNA, CDR2 YSLEER. CDR3 bases: TGCGCCAGCAGCCAAGATCGTGGAGTATCCTACGAGCAGTACTTC. This sequence encodes CASSQDRGVSYEQYF.

This rearrangement joins TRBV12-3 or TRBV12-4 to TRBJ1-1; 9 bases are shared with TRBD1. CDR3 size: 14 residues. The V segment lost 5 bases and the J segment 8 bases; nucleotides outside the gene matches: 9. CDR3 amino acids: CASSVRDREGEAFF. The CDR3, as DNA: TGTGCCAGCAGTGTTCGGGACAGGGAGGGAGAAGCTTTCTTT.

The chain recombines TRBV12-5 with TRBJ2-3; 9 bases align to TRBD2. V lost 1 base and J lost 1; bases outside the gene matches: 9. CDR3 length equals 18 residues. The germline gives CDR1 LGHNT, CDR2 FRNRAP. CDR3 in DNA: TGTGCTAGTGGTTTGGCCCTTCGGGGACTAGCCCGCACAGATACGCAGTATTTT. The encoded protein is CASGLALRGLARTDTQYF.

V gene TRBV24-1 combines with J gene TRBJ1-2; D remains ambiguous. CDR1 and CDR2 (germline): KGHDR, SFDVKD. The CDR3 loop spans 14 amino acids. V lost 2 bases, J lost 0 bases, and 6 bases lay in between. The DNA of the CDR3 is TGTGCCACCAGTGATTCCGAACCTAACTATGGCTACACCTTC. Its translation is CATSDSEPNYGYTF.

This clonotype was detected a few times. V usage is TRBV2 and J usage is TRBJ1-4, with TRBD1 as a possible D gene (6 bases). This CDR3 is 10 amino acids long. Germline V gene lookup returns CDR1 SNHLY and CDR2 FYNNEI. The V gene lost 6 bases and the J gene lost 13 bases, with 9 bases spanning the gap. CDR3 protein: CASRLDRLFF. CDR3 coding DNA: TGTGCCAGCAGACTGGACAGACTGTTTTTT.

Only a few counts were recorded for this clonotype. This sequence joins TRBV4-2 and TRBJ2-3; 8 positions match TRBD2. The CDR3 consists of 16 residues. V was clipped by 0 bases and J by 3 bases; unmatched bases: 5. Germline CDR1 reads LGHNA; CDR2 reads YNFKEQ. CDR3 nucleotide sequence: TGTGCCAGCAGCCAAGATAACGGGGGGGAGACAGATACGCAGTATTTT. It encodes CASSQDNGGETDTQYF.

This clonotype was observed a few times. The chain couples TRBV3-1 to TRBJ2-7; 7 nucleotides agree with TRBD1. Trimming at V came to 4 bases and at J to 7 bases, leaving 10 bases not matched to a gene. CDR1 LGHDT and CDR2 YNNKEL come from the germline V gene (reference sequence). The CDR3 contains 14 residues. CDR3 bases: TGTGCCAGCAGCCGATCGAGGGGGCTGGGGGAGCAGTACTTC. This sequence encodes CASSRSRGLGEQYF.

This clonotype appeared a few times. This chain connects TRBV5-4 to TRBJ2-3, with 8 bases that match TRBD2. This CDR3 has 15 amino acids. Germline CDR1 and CDR2: SGHNT and YYREEE (reference sequence). V was clipped by 5 bases and J by 6 bases; unmatched bases: 11. CDR3 DNA sequence: TGTGCCAGCAGTCCCGGGACTAGTTACTTGGATACGCAGTATTTT. Translating it yields CASSPGTSYLDTQYF.

This clonotype rates as medium-sized. This sequence joins TRBV4-2 and TRBJ1-3; 7 bases are shared with TRBD1. The junction had 3 bases not matched to a gene; V was cut back by 0 bases and J by 4 bases. This CDR3 contains 15 residues. Looked up from germline, CDR1 is LGHNA and CDR2 is YNFKEQ. The CDR3 region has the DNA TGTGCCAGCAGCCAAGATACAGGGGACGGAAACACCATATATTTT. Translating it yields CASSQDTGDGNTIYF.

The chain uses TRBV12-5 and TRBJ1-2; TRBD1 might be the D (5 bases). CDR1 LGHNT and CDR2 FRNRAP come from the germline V gene. Trimming took off 0 bases at V and 4 bases at J, with 21 bases between the two ends. CDR3 size: 18 residues. The CDR3 region is CASGLVDGWRRGRYGYTF. The DNA for the CDR3 is TGTGCTAGTGGTTTGGTAGATGGGTGGAGGAGGGGACGCTATGGCTACACCTTC.

There are many counts of this clonotype. At one of its ends the junction is not consistent with the germline gene, which may arise from a read error. This chain connects TRBV4-3 to TRBJ2-3; 7 bases align to TRBD2. The CDR3 covers 14 residues. CDR1 LGHNA and CDR2 YSLEER come from the germline V gene. The CDR3 here is CASSQAGSTDTQYF. The CDR3 region has the DNA TGTGCCAGCAGCCAAGCGGGGAGCACAGATACGCAGTATTTT.

This clonotype occurred a few times. The V gene is TRBV14, the J gene TRBJ2-3, with D unresolved. V was trimmed by 1 base and J by 5 bases, leaving 4 bases between them. This CDR3 is built from 12 residues. Looked up from germline, CDR1 is SGHDN and CDR2 is FVKESK. The CDR3 DNA is TGTGCCAGCAGCCAAGGGATAGATACGCAGTATTTT. Its translation: CASSQGIDTQYF.

The chain couples TRBV20-1 to TRBJ1-2; D possibly corresponds to TRBD1 (6 bases). The V end was cut by 0 bases, the J end by 3 bases, with 11 bases between. Germline values: CDR1 DFQATT, CDR2 SNEGSKA (reference sequence). The CDR3 has 14 residues. The CDR3 coding sequence is TGCAGTGCTAGAGAAACAGGGAGGCACTATGGCTACACCTTC. Its protein product is CSARETGRHYGYTF.

At least ten counts were recorded for this clonotype. The chain links TRBV18 to TRBJ1-1; D gene ambiguous. The length of the CDR3 is 14 residues. Trimming shortened V by 4 bases and J by 4 bases, and 13 bases separated the two germline ends. Germline CDR1 is KGHSH and CDR2 is LQKENI. The CDR3 DNA sequence: TGTGCCAGCTCACGTGCGGAGAGGATCACTGAAGCTTTCTTT. Its translation: CASSRAERITEAFF.

The sample holds a few counts of this clonotype. The chain has TRBV11-2 and TRBJ1-2, with D perhaps matching TRBD1 (5 bases). The CDR3 spans 14 residues. Trimming stripped 6 bases from V and 2 bases from J, with 13 bases between. The germline gives CDR1 SGHAT, CDR2 FQNNGV. CDR3 sequence (DNA): TGTGCCAGCAGTAAAGACAGAGGAAACTATGGCTACACCTTC. It encodes CASSKDRGNYGYTF.

This clonotype was counted between two and nine times. V and J are TRBV7-2 and TRBJ2-5; TRBD1 or TRBD2 may be the D gene (5 bases each). Germline CDR1 SGHTA, CDR2 FQGNSA. With 5 bases removed from V and 1 base from J, the gap between germline ends came to 14 bases. This CDR3 comprises 15 residues. The CDR3 loop reads CASSPRGPTQETQYF. The CDR3 nucleotides read TGTGCCAGCAGCCCGAGGGGCCCGACCCAAGAGACCCAGTACTTC.

This clonotype was picked up many times. This chain links TRBV29-1 with TRBJ2-2, with D unresolved. CDR1 SQVTM and CDR2 ANQGSEA come from the germline V gene. Trimming left V 4 bases short and J 3 bases short, with 9 bases between. The CDR3 spans 13 residues. CDR3 sequence: CSVGAGYTGELFF. The CDR3 DNA follows: TGCAGCGTTGGGGCAGGCTACACCGGGGAGCTGTTTTTT.

This clonotype has at least ten counts. The chain carries TRBV12-3 or TRBV12-4 and TRBJ1-5; TRBD1 agrees at 7 bases. Unmatched junction bases numbered 10, after V lost 5 bases and J lost 6 bases. This CDR3 is 15 amino acids long. CDR3 residues: CASSGQATAGQPQHF. CDR3 sequence (DNA): TGTGCCAGCAGTGGACAGGCCACAGCGGGTCAGCCCCAGCATTTT.